The source of this T cell receptor (beta chain) is a study of long-term antiretroviral therapy in people with HIV. Findings and caveats of the study: Post-treatment diversity went higher with ART but stayed below transplant donor controls. Compared with controls, HIV repertoires showed narrower CDR3 length ranges.

Running of the v3.0 immunoSEQ assay took place at survey level. Data came from immunoSEQ multiplex PCR; TCRdb stores just in-frame clones and leaves some out. This sample carries some 35,000 clones, over 75% of them seen once, and the ten largest clones take about 10%. The length of the CDR3 is 15 residues. Germline CDR1 and CDR2: SGHDT and YYEEEE. V gave up 6 bases and J gave up 9 bases; unmatched junction bases: 6. On this clone: Its antigen is currently unknown.

The sample in question was unsorted PBMCs, obtained 2.2 years after starting antiretroviral therapy. The rearrangement links TRBV5-6 to TRBJ2-1, with 16 bases aligning to TRBD2. The TCR originated in a man in his late teens or twenties with HIV. The CDR3: CASTGTSGRAREQFF. Written as DNA, the CDR3 is TGTGCCAGCACCGGGACTAGCGGGAGGGCCCGTGAGCAGTTCTTC.